The T cell receptor beta chain under discussion was sequenced for a study of identical twins. Study results and limitations: Memory repertoires showed no such pattern, whereas abundant cord blood beta clonotypes carried fewer insertions.

This CDR3 is 13 amino acids long. With 0 bases removed from V and 7 bases from J, the gap between germline ends came to 10 bases. Per germline, CDR1 MNHEY and CDR2 SVGAGI. This clonotype was counted only a few times. Its antigen is still unknown. Each cDNA held unique molecular identifiers, and template switching gave it a universal primer site. In TCRdb, the 5' RACE reads were re-called with MiXCR into one record per CDR3 protein. The data contain fewer than 450,000 distinct CDR3 sequences, approximately 10% of them singletons. The sequenced sample consisted of naive T cells sorted from blood. This TCR derives from a woman aged 45-60 years in good health. This sequence joins TRBV6-5 and TRBJ2-7; possibly TRBD2 for D (5 bases). This CDR3 is CASSYSATGEQYV. DNA for the CDR3: TGTGCCAGCAGTTACTCTGCTACGGGAGAGCAGTACGTC.